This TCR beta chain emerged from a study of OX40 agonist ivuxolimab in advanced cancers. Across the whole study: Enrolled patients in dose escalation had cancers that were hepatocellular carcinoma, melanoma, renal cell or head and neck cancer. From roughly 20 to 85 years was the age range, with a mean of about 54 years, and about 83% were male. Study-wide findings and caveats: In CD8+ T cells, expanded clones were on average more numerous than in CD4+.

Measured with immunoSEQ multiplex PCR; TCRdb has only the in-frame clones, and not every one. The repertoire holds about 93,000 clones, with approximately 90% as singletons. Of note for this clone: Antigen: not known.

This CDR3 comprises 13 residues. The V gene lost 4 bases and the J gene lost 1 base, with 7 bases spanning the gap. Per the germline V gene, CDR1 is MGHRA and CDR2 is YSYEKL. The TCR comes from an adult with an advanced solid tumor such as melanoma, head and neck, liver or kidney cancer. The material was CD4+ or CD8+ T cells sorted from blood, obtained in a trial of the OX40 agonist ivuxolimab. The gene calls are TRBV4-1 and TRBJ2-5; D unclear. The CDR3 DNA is TGCGCCAGCAGCCCACTAAGCCAAGAGACCCAGTACTTC. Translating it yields CASSPLSQETQYF.